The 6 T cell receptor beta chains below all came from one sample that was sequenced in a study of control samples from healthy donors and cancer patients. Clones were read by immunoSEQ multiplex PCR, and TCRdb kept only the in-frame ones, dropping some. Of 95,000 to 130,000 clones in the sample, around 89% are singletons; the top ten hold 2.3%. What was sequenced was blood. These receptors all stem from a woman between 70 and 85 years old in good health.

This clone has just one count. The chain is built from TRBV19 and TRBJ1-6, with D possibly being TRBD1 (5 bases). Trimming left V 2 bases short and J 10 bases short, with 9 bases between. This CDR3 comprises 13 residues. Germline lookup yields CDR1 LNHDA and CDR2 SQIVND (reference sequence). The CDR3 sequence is CASSISRDSPLHF. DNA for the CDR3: TGTGCCAGTAGTATAAGCAGGGACTCACCCCTCCACTTT.

CDR3 bases: TGTGCCAGTAGAGGTTGGGGGGGAGGAGAAAAACTGTTTTTT. Amino acid sequence: CASRGWGGGEKLFF. The chain links TRBV19 to TRBJ1-4; D possibly corresponds to TRBD1 (5 bases). Trimming took off 6 bases at V and 8 bases at J, with 16 bases between the two ends. Germline V gives CDR1 LNHDA, CDR2 SQIVND (reference sequence). This CDR3 region has 14 residues.

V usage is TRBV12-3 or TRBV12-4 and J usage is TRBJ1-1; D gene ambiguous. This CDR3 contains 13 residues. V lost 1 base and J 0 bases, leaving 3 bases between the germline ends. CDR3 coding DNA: TGTGCCAGCAGTTTAGGGGTGAACACTGAAGCTTTCTTT. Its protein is CASSLGVNTEAFF.

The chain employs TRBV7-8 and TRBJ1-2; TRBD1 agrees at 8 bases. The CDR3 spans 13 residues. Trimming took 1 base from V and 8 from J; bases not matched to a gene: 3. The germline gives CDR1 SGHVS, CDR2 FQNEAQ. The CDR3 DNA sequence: TGTGCCAGCAGCTTAGGGAACAGGGGGGGCTACACCTTC. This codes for CASSLGNRGGYTF.

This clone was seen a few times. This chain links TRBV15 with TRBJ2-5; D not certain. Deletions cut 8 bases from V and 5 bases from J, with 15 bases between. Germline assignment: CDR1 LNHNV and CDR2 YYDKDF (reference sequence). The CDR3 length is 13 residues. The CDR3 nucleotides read TGTGCCACCTCCCGGGCAGCCGGTGAGACCCAGTACTTC. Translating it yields CATSRAAGETQYF.

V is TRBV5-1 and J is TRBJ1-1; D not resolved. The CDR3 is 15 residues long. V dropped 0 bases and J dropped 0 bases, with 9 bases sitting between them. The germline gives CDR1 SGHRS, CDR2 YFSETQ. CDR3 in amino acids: CASSLDRYVNTEAFF. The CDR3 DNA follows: TGCGCCAGCAGCTTGGACCGATACGTGAACACTGAAGCTTTCTTT.